The clone carrying this TCR beta chain turned up a few times. As yet, its antigen is unknown. With a much larger clone just one base away, this may be a read error. The germline gives CDR1 MNHEY, CDR2 SMNVEV (reference sequence). The CDR3 runs 14 residues. PCR was performed a second time for about 7 to 11 cycles using a sample-barcoded 5' primer and a J-beta primer mix. TCRdb re-derived calls from the 5' RACE reads in MiXCR, one entry per CDR3 protein. The sample carries 2 million or so distinct CDR3 sequences, around 48% recorded once. This record belongs to a study of blood T cells in healthy people across ages. Overall study findings and caveats: The unsorted PBMCs prevented any conclusive comparison of naive versus antigen-experienced cells.

V usage is TRBV27 and J usage is TRBJ2-4; D is possibly TRBD1 or TRBD2 (5 bases each). The J call is in doubt because the DNA end fits TRBJ2-5 better. The sequence derives from a woman in her 40s in good health. Sample: blood. The CDR3: CASSVLGRAETQYF. Here the CDR3 DNA reads TGTGCCAGCAGTGTCCTGGGACGGGCAGAGACCCAGTACTTC.